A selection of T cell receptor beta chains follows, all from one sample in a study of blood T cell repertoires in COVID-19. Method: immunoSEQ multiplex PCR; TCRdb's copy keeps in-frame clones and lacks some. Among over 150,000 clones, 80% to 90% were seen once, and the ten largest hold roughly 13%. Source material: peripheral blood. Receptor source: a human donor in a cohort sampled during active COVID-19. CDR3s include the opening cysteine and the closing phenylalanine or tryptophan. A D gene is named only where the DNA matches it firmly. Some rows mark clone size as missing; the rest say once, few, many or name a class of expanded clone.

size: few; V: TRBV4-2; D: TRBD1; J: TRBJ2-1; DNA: TGTGCCAGCAGCCGCCCTGCGCGACAGGGAGTGGGAAATGAGCAGTTCTTC; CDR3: CASSRPARQGVGNEQFF
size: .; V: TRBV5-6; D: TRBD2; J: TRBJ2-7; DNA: TGTGCCAGCAGCCCTGTCGGGACTAGCGTAGACGAGCAGTACTTC; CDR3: CASSPVGTSVDEQYF
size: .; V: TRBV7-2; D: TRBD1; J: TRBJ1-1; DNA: TGTGCCAGCAGCTTGCGGGACAGGGATGAAGCTTTCTTT; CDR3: CASSLRDRDEAFF
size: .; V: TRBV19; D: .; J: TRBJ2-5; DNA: TGTGCCAGTAGAGGTCAGGTGGGAGAGACCCAGTACTTC; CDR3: CASRGQVGETQYF
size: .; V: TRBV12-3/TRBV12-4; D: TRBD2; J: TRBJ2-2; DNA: TGTGCCAGCAGCACGACTAGCCCCGGGGAGCTGTTTTTT; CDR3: CASSTTSPGELFF
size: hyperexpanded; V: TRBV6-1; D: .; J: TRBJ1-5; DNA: TGTGCCAGCAGTGAAGCCCTGAATCAGCCCCAGCATTTT; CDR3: CASSEALNQPQHF
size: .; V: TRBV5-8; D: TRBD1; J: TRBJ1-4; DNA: TGTGCCAGCACCCCTGCAGGGGGTTCCGAAAAACTGTTTTTT; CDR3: CASTPAGGSEKLFF
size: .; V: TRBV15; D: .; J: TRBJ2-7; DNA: TGTGCCACCAGCAGAGGAGGCTATTCGTCCTACGAGCAGTACTTC; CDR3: CATSRGGYSSYEQYF
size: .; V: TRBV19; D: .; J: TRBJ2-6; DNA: TGTGCCAGTAGGCCCGGGGACATCTCTGGGGCCAACGTCCTGACTTTC; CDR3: CASRPGDISGANVLTF
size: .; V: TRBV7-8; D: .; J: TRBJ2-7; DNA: TGTGCCAGCAGCTTATGGACAGACTACGAGCAGTACTTC; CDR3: CASSLWTDYEQYF
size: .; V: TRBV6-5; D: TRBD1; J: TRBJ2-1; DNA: TGTGCCAGCAGCCGAGACAGGGGCGGGTACAATGAGCAGTTCTTC; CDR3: CASSRDRGGYNEQFF
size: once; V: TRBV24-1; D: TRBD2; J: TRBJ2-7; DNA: TGTGCCACCTCGGCTAGCGGGTACGAGCAGTACTTC; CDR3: CATSASGYEQYF
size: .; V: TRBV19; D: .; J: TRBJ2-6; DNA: TGTGCCAGTAGGACATTCCGCACCTCTGGGGCCAACGTCCTGACTTTC; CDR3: CASRTFRTSGANVLTF
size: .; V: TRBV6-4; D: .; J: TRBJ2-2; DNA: TGTGCCAGCAAATTGATCCCGGGTTCCGTCGGGGAGCTGTTTTTT; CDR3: CASKLIPGSVGELFF
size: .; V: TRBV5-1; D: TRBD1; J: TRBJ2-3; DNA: TGCGCCAGCAGCTTGGGGGACAGACTCACAGATACGCAGTATTTT; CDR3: CASSLGDRLTDTQYF
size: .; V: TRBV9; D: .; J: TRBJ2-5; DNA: TGTGCCAGCAGCGGACAACAAGAGACCCAGTACTTC; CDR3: CASSGQQETQYF
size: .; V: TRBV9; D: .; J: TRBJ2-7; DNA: TGTGCCAGCAGCTGGGGTACTAGCCCCCACGAGCAGTACTTC; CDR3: CASSWGTSPHEQYF
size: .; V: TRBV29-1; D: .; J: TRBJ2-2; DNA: TGCAGCGTAGCTACAGCAAACACCGGGGAGCTGTTTTTT; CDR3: CSVATANTGELFF
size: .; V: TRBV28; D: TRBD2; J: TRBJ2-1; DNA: TGTGCCAGCAGTCTTACCGGCGGGAGGGCCCATGAGCAGTTCTTC; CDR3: CASSLTGGRAHEQFF
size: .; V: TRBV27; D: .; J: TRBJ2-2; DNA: TGTGCCAGCAGCCCGAGTCAGGTGTCCGGGGAGCTGTTTTTT; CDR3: CASSPSQVSGELFF
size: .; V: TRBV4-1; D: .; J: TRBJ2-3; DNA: TGCGCCAGCAGCCAAGGTGAGGCGGGCGGCACAGATACGCAGTATTTT; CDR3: CASSQGEAGGTDTQYF
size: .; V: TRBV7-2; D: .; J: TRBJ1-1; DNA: TGTGCCAGCAGTCTTGGCGGTGCGGCTTTCTTT; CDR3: CASSLGGAAFF
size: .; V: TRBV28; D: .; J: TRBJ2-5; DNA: TGTGCCAGCAGTTTGAGAGGAAACCAAGAGACCCAGTACTTC; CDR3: CASSLRGNQETQYF
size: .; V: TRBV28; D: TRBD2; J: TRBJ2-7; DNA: TGTGCCAGCAGGCTCCTCGGGCGTAGCGGGATAAGTCGCGAGCAGTACTTC; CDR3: CASRLLGRSGISREQYF
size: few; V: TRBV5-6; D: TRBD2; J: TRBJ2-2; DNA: TGTGCCAGCAGCTTGTTCAGGAACTTGGGACTAGCCAACACCGGGGAGCTGTTTTTT; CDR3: CASSLFRNLGLANTGELFF
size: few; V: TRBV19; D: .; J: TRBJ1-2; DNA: TGTGCCAGTAGTATAGAAACGGCTAACTATGGCTACACCTTC; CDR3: CASSIETANYGYTF
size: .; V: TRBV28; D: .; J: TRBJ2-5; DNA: TGTGCCAGCAGCTCCCTCGGGGGGCGGGGGACCCAGTACTTC; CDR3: CASSSLGGRGTQYF
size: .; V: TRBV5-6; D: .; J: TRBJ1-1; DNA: TGTGCCAGCAGACACAGGGTAACGAACACTGAAGCTTTCTTT; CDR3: CASRHRVTNTEAFF
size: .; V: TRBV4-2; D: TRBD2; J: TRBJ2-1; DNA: TGTGCCAGCAGCCAACGTTTGTCCGGGACTATAACCTACAATGAGCAGTTCTTC; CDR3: CASSQRLSGTITYNEQFF
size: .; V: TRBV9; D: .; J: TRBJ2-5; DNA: TGTGCCAGCAGCGGAGGCGCCGGTGAGACCCAGTACTTC; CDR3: CASSGGAGETQYF
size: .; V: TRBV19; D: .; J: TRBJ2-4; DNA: TGTGCCAGACCCAGGGGTTTGAGTGGAAACATTCAGTACTTC; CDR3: CARPRGLSGNIQYF
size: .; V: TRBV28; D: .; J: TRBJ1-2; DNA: TGTGCCAGCAGTTCGGGAGGCTATGGCTACACCTTC; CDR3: CASSSGGYGYTF
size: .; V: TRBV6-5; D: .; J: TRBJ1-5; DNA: TGTGCCAGCAGTCCGCAGGGCTTGGAGCCCCAGCATTTT; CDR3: CASSPQGLEPQHF
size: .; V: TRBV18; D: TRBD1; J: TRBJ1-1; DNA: TGTGCCAGCTCACCAGGGACAGGGACTGAAGCTTTCTTT; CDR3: CASSPGTGTEAFF
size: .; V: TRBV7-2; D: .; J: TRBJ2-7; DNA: TGTGCCAGCAGCCCTAGCGTAATGAGCTCCTACGAGCAGTACTTC; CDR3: CASSPSVMSSYEQYF
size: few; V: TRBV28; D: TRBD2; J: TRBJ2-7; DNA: TGTGCCAGCAGTATTATAGCGGGAGGGTTGCGCGAGCAGTACTTC; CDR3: CASSIIAGGLREQYF
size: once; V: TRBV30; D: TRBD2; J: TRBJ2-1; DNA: TGTGCCTGGAGCCCCGGACTAGCGGGAGCTGGGGAGCAGTTCTTC; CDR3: CAWSPGLAGAGEQFF
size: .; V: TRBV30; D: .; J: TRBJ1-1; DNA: TGTGCCTGGAAGGAGCAGACGGTGACTGAAGCTTTCTTT; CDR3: CAWKEQTVTEAFF
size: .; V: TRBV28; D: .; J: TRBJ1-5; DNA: TGTGCCAGCAGTTTAAGTCAGGGTTTTGGACAGCCCCAGCATTTT; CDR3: CASSLSQGFGQPQHF
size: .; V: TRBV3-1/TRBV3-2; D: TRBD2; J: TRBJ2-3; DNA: TGTGCCAGCAGCCAACCTATCGTAGCGGGCTCCACAGATACGCAGTATTTT; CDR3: CASSQPIVAGSTDTQYF
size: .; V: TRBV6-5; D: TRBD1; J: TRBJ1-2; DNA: TGTGCCAGCAGTCGTACAGGGGACGGCGTCTATGGCTACACCTTC; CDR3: CASSRTGDGVYGYTF